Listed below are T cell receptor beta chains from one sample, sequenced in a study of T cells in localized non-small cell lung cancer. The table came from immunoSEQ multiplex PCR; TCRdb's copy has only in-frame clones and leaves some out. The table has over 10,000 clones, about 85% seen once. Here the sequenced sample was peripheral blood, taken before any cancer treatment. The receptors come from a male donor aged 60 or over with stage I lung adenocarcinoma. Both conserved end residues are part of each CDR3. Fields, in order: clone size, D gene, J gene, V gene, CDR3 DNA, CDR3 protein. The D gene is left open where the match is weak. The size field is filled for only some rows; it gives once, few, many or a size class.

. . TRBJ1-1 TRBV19 TGTGCCAGCGGACAGTTGAACACTGAAGCTTTCTTT CASGQLNTEAFF
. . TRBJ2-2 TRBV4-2 TGTGCCAGCAGCCGACAGGAGGGGTCGAACACCGGGGAGCTGTTTTTT CASSRQEGSNTGELFF
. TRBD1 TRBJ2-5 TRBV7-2 TGTGCCAGCAGCCCGGGACAGCGTCAAGAGACCCAGTACTTC CASSPGQRQETQYF
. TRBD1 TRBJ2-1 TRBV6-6 TGTGCCAGCAGTCCCGACAGGGATGAGCAGTTCTTC CASSPDRDEQFF
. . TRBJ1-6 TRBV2 TGTGCCAGCAGGGCAGGGAGCTCACCCCTCCACTTT CASRAGSSPLHF
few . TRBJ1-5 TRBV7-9 TGTGCCAGCAGCCCATTCGGGGGCCAGCCCCAGCATTTT CASSPFGGQPQHF
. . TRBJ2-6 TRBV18 TGTGCCAGCTCACCACCGGCCCAGGCCAACGTCCTGACTTTC CASSPPAQANVLTF
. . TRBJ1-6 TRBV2 TGTGCCAGCAGTTGGGAGGGCGCAAATTCACCCCTCCACTTT CASSWEGANSPLHF
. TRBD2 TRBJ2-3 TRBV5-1 TGCGCCAGCAGACGGGAGGGGGTGGATACGCAGTATTTT CASRREGVDTQYF
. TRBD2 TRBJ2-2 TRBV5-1 TGCGCCAGCAGCTTGGAGTTAGCGGGCGGCACCGGGGAGCTGTTTTTT CASSLELAGGTGELFF
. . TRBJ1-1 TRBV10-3 TGTGCCATCAGTGGGCGCAGGGTCCAGAGAACTGAAGCTTTCTTT CAISGRRVQRTEAFF
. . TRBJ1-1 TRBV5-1 TGCGCCAGCAGCTTGCAGGGGATGGTGAACACTGAAGCTTTCTTT CASSLQGMVNTEAFF
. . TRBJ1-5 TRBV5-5 TGTGCCAGCAGCTTGAGGCAAGAACAACAGCCCCAGCATTTT CASSLRQEQQPQHF
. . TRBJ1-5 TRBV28 TGTGCCAGCACCACCCAGACCCGGGGGAGGGAGCCCCAGCATTTT CASTTQTRGREPQHF
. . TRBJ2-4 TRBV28 TGTGCCAGCAGCGAACGACCTGCGGGCGACATTCAGTACTTC CASSERPAGDIQYF
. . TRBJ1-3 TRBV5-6 TGTGCCAGCAGCTTTAGGGGACACTCCGATTCTGGAAACACCATATATTTT CASSFRGHSDSGNTIYF
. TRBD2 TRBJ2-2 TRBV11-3 TGTGCCAGCAGCTTGGGGGAGGGGAGCACGAACACCGGGGAGCTGTTTTTT CASSLGEGSTNTGELFF
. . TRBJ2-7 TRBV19 TGTGCCAGTAGTACGGGGTACGAGCAGTACTTC CASSTGYEQYF
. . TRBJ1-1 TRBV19 TGTGCCAGTAGTTTCTCAGGGGACGTCACTGAAGCTTTCTTT CASSFSGDVTEAFF
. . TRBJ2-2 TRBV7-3 TGTGCCAGCAGTCCCCAACGCACCGGGGAGCTGTTTTTT CASSPQRTGELFF
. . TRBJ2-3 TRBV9 TGTGCCAGCGGCCCGCAGGGGTACACAGATACGCAGTATTTT CASGPQGYTDTQYF
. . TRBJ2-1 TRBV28 TGTGCCAGCAGTTTGAGCGGCCCCGAGCAGTTCTTC CASSLSGPEQFF
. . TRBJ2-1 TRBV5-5 TGTGCCAGCAGCTTTACCCAAACGAGCTTTACACCCTACAATGAGCAGTTCTTC CASSFTQTSFTPYNEQFF
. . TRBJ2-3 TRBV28 TGTGCCAGCAGTTACCGCCCAATTGGAGGGGATACGCAGTATTTT CASSYRPIGGDTQYF
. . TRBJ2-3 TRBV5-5 TGTGCCAGCAGCCTCCGTGGCTGGGGGGCAGATACGCAGTATTTT CASSLRGWGADTQYF
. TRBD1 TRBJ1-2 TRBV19 TGTGCCAGTAGTATAAAACCCCCGACAGGGGCAACTGGCTACACCTTC CASSIKPPTGATGYTF
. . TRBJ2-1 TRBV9 TGTGCCAGCAGCGTAGACCTGTACTCCGGCGGTGAGCAGTTCTTC CASSVDLYSGGEQFF
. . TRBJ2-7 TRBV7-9 TGTGCCAGCAGCTCAGGGGACGAGCAGTACTTC CASSSGDEQYF
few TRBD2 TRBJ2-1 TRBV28 TGTGCCAGCAGCAACCTCGGGACTAGCGGGGGAGACAATGAGCAGTTCTTC CASSNLGTSGGDNEQFF
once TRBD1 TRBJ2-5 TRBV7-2 TGTGCCAGCAGCTTAGCGCGGACAGGACAAGAGACCCAGTACTTC CASSLARTGQETQYF
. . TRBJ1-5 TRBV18 TGTGCCAGCTCACCCGAGGGGCCGGGGATGAATCAGCCCCAGCATTTT CASSPEGPGMNQPQHF
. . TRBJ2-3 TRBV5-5 TGTGCCAGCAGCTTGCCGTACACAGATACGCAGTATTTT CASSLPYTDTQYF
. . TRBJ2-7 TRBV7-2 TGTGCCAGCACCATGGACTACCGCTCCTACGAGCAGTACTTC CASTMDYRSYEQYF
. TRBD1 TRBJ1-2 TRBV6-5 TGTGCCGCCTCTAACAGGGGGCTCTATGGCTACACCTTC CAASNRGLYGYTF
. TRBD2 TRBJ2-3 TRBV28 TGTGCCAGCAATTCTCTAGCGGGGGGGACAGATACGCAGTATTTT CASNSLAGGTDTQYF
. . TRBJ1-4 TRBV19 TGTGCCAGTAGTATTCATCACGAAACTAATGAAAAACTGTTTTTT CASSIHHETNEKLFF
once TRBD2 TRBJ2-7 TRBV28 TGTGCCAGCAGTTTAACCCTTATCGGGGGGACCTCCTACGAGCAGTACTTC CASSLTLIGGTSYEQYF
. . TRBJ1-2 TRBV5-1 TGCGCCAGCAGCTTGGAAGGCGGAACCCATGGCTACACCTTC CASSLEGGTHGYTF
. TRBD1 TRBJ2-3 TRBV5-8 TGTGCCAGCTCTCTGACAGGGAGTACAGATACGCAGTATTTT CASSLTGSTDTQYF
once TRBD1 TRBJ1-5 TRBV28 TGTGCCAGCAGTACCCCTGGACAGGGATCACATCAGCCCCAACATTTT CASSTPGQGSHQPQHF
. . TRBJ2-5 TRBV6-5 TGTGCCAGCAGTTACTCTGGCACGGCGGAGACCCAGTACTTC CASSYSGTAETQYF
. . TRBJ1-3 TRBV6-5 TGTGCCAGCAGTGAAGACAGGCGGGGAAACACCATATATTTT CASSEDRRGNTIYF
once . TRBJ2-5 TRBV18 TGTGCCAGCTCCCCGGGGAGAAGGGAGACCCAGTACTTC CASSPGRRETQYF
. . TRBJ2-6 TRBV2 TGTGCCAGCAGGGACTCGACCGGGAAGTTAGCCAACGTCCTGACTTTC CASRDSTGKLANVLTF
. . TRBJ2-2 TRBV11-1 TGTGCCAGCAGCCCCCTTACCGGCGGGGAGCTGTTTTTT CASSPLTGGELFF
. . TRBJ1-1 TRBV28 TGTGCCAGCAGTCCCAGGCGGGGAGCAGGGGTAAGGGACACTGAAGCTTTCTTT CASSPRRGAGVRDTEAFF
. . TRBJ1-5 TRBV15 TGTGCCACCAGCAGAGTTCAGGGGACGAGCAATCAGCCCCAGCATTTT CATSRVQGTSNQPQHF
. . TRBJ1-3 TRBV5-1 TGCGCCAGCAGCTCGAATCGAAACACCATATATTTT CASSSNRNTIYF
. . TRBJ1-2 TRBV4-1 TGCGCCAGCAGCCAAGCTGATATGGGACTCACCTATGGCTACACCTTC CASSQADMGLTYGYTF